One TCR beta chain is described in this entry. Its antigen is not known. Sequencing used immunoSEQ multiplex PCR; TCRdb keeps in-frame clones, though not all of them. The sample records about 58,000 clones, 90% being singletons. This sample was included in a study of cytomegalovirus exposure and HLA in healthy donors. Study conclusions and caveats: High sensitivity and specificity were reportedly achieved when the classifier diagnosed cytomegalovirus status. The CMV antigen specificity of a few CMV-associated chains was confirmed through in vitro analysis.

Germline CDR1 and CDR2: KGHSH and LQKENI. V dropped 2 bases and J dropped 0 bases, with 7 bases sitting between them. The CDR3 spans 14 residues. Sequencing used PBMCs. The sequence was obtained from a man aged 18 to 35 in good health and CMV-seronegative. The chain combines TRBV18 with TRBJ2-5, with TRBD2 as a possible D gene (5 bases). CDR3 nucleotides: TGTGCCAGCTCACCATGGGAGAACCAAGAGACCCAGTACTTC. Protein product: CASSPWENQETQYF.